One sample yielded the 28 T cell receptor beta chains listed below, sequenced in a study of PD-1 blockade in classical Hodgkin lymphoma (dated by TCRdb to 2020 to 2021). To prepare the library, the immunoSEQ multiplex PCR assay was applied. TCRdb took over this immuneACCESS table, retaining in-frame rearrangements with V and J assigned. Such tables are incomplete; in checked studies, under half of the missing clones stem from an unresolved V gene, and the remainder is unexplained. This sample gives around 40,000 clones in total; more than 60% of them show up just once. In total, the top ten clones hold over 7.5% of the sample. This specimen's time point label, per the study, means: cycle 4 day 1 (C4D1), after 6 weeks of nivolumab. Every trial patient had relapsed after autologous stem cell transplantation, and cohorts A, B and C differed in prior brentuximab vedotin exposure. This sample comprised peripheral blood mononuclear cells (PBMCs), obtained before the fourth cycle of nivolumab. These receptors were taken from a human donor with classical Hodgkin lymphoma.

The V gene is TRBV27, the J gene TRBJ2-7; TRBD1 might be the D (6 bases). The CDR3 contains 15 residues. Trimming shortened V by 5 bases and J by 2 bases, and 16 bases separated the two germline ends. The germline V gene has CDR1 MNHEY and CDR2 SMNVEV (reference sequence). CDR3 residues: CASSITGIGTYEQYF. The CDR3 DNA reads TGTGCCAGCAGTATAACAGGGATAGGGACCTACGAGCAGTACTTC.

The chain links TRBV7-8 to TRBJ2-3; possible D gene TRBD2, 5 bases. Germline V lookup: CDR1 SGHVS, CDR2 FQNEAQ. The V gene lost 1 base and the J gene lost 6 bases, with 20 bases spanning the gap. This CDR3 has 17 residues. The DNA for the CDR3 is TGTGCCAGCAGCTTAGGTCTATCGGGGAAGCCCAGGGATACGCAGTATTTT. It yields the protein CASSLGLSGKPRDTQYF.

The chain is built from TRBV19 and TRBJ1-1, with a tentative D call TRBD1 (6 bases). V was cut by 0 bases and J by 10 bases, with 21 bases left in between. Germline-derived CDR1 and CDR2 are LNHDA and SQIVND (reference sequence). There are 16 residues in the CDR3. CDR3 in DNA: TGTGCCAGTAGTATAGAGGCAGGGGTGAAGAGTAATGGAGCTTTCTTT. Encoded protein: CASSIEAGVKSNGAFF. The complete variable domain, with remaining parts taken from reference TRBV19 and TRBJ1-1, reads DGGITQSPKYLFRKEGQNVTLSCEQNLNHDAMYWYRQDPGQGLRLIYYSQIVNDFQKGDIAEGYSVSREKKESFPLTVTSAQKNPTAFYLCASSIEAGVKSNGAFFGQGTRLTVV.

CDR3: CASSLRTGALDTQYF. CDR3 in DNA: TGTGCCAGCAGCTTGCGGACAGGGGCATTAGATACGCAGTATTTT. The J gene is TRBJ2-3, the V gene TRBV11-3, with 9 nucleotides matching TRBD1. Trimming removed 3 bases from V and 5 bases from J; junction bases left unmatched: 6. Germline CDR1 and CDR2: SGHNT and YENEEA. There are 15 residues in the CDR3.

The table lists this clone with a few counts. The genes are TRBV30 and TRBJ1-1; D uncertain. V lost 5 bases and J 1 base, leaving 8 bases between the germline ends. CDR1 is GTSNPN, CDR2 SVGIG, per germline (reference sequence). The CDR3 has 12 amino acids. This chain's CDR3 is CAWAARNTEAFF. CDR3 coding DNA: TGTGCCTGGGCCGCCAGGAACACTGAAGCTTTCTTT.

The rearrangement links TRBV6-5 to TRBJ2-2, with D possibly being TRBD1 or TRBD2 (6 bases each). Trimming removed 2 bases at V and 2 bases at J, with 9 bases between. This CDR3 has 15 residues. Germline V gene lookup returns CDR1 MNHEY and CDR2 SVGAGI. The CDR3 sequence: CASSYVGGNTGELFF. CDR3 coding DNA: TGTGCCAGCAGTTACGTCGGGGGCAACACCGGGGAGCTGTTTTTT.

This clone has just one count. V usage is TRBV18 and J usage is TRBJ1-2; 7 nucleotides agree with TRBD1. Per germline, CDR1 KGHSH and CDR2 LQKENI. The trim removed 1 base at V and 7 bases at J, leaving 3 bases unmatched. The length of the CDR3 is 13 residues. CDR3 sequence (DNA): TGTGCCAGCTCACCACAGGGGGCGCGTGGCTACACCTTC. It yields the protein CASSPQGARGYTF.

This clone was observed a single time. The chain combines TRBV18 with TRBJ2-7; D perhaps matches TRBD2 (6 bases). With 3 bases removed from V and 0 bases from J, the gap between germline ends came to 6 bases. This CDR3 region has 13 residues. Germline V lookup: CDR1 KGHSH, CDR2 LQKENI. The CDR3 DNA reads TGTGCCAGCTCACCTAGCGGCTCCTACGAGCAGTACTTC. Protein: CASSPSGSYEQYF.

V gene TRBV5-4 combines with J gene TRBJ2-2; 14 bases are a match to TRBD2. CDR1 is SGHNT and CDR2 is YYREEE in the germline V gene (reference sequence). There are 17 residues in the CDR3. V dropped 3 bases and J dropped 1; count of bases not matched to a gene: 2. CDR3 sequence: CASSWGLAGENTGELFF. The DNA of the CDR3 is TGTGCCAGCAGCTGGGGACTAGCGGGGGAGAACACCGGGGAGCTGTTTTTT.

The rearrangement uses TRBV10-3 and TRBJ2-6; TRBD2 matches 7 bases. CDR1 is ENHRY and CDR2 is SYGVKD in the germline V gene. This CDR3 contains 17 residues. After removal of 4 bases from V and 3 bases from J, the junction contained 9 bases not matched to a gene. The CDR3 nucleotides read TGTGCCATCAGTGCTGGGGGGGAAATCTTTGGGGCCAACGTCCTGACTTTC. It specifies CAISAGGEIFGANVLTF.

The CDR3 spells CASSLYLAAYEQYF. DNA for the CDR3: TGTGCCAGCAGTTTATACCTAGCGGCCTACGAGCAGTACTTC. The rearrangement joins TRBV28 to TRBJ2-7, with 7 bases fitting TRBD2. Germline CDR1 reads MDHEN; CDR2 reads SYDVKM. With V trimmed by 1 base and J by 2 bases, 2 bases remained unmatched. The CDR3 extends over 14 amino acids.

The sample holds a few counts of this clone. This chain links TRBV7-2 with TRBJ2-7, with 10 bases identical to TRBD2. CDR1 is SGHTA and CDR2 is FQGNSA in the germline V gene. The length of the CDR3 is 17 residues. V lost 4 bases, J lost 1 base, and 10 bases stayed unmatched. CDR3 amino acids: CASSYQISGGVSYEQYF. The DNA for the CDR3 is TGTGCCAGCAGCTACCAAATAAGCGGGGGGGTATCCTACGAGCAGTACTTC. Complete variable domain (other parts from reference TRBV7-2 and TRBJ2-7): GAGVSQSPSNKVTEKGKDVELRCDPISGHTALYWYRQSLGQGLEFLIYFQGNSAPDKSGLPSDRFSAERTGGSVSTLTIQRTQQEDSAVYLCASSYQISGGVSYEQYFGPGTRLTVT.

The V and J genes are TRBV5-1 and TRBJ2-3; maybe TRBD2 (6 bases). The CDR3 extends over 17 amino acids. Trimming took off 0 bases at V and 1 base at J, with 15 bases between the two ends. Germline V gene lookup returns CDR1 SGHRS and CDR2 YFSETQ. In DNA, the CDR3 is TGCGCCAGCAGCTTGGTGGTGGTTAGCGGAGGCACAGATACGCAGTATTTT. Protein product: CASSLVVVSGGTDTQYF.

The chain is built from TRBV5-1 and TRBJ1-2; TRBD1 matches 9 bases. The length of the CDR3 is 13 residues. The germline V gene encodes CDR1 SGHRS and CDR2 YFSETQ. The trim removed 4 bases at V and 7 bases at J, leaving 5 bases unmatched. Here the CDR3 reads CASSTDRGSGYTF. The CDR3 DNA reads as TGCGCCAGCAGCACGGACAGGGGAAGTGGCTACACCTTC.

V and J are TRBV5-1 and TRBJ2-1, with a weak D call TRBD1 (6 bases). The V gene lost 2 bases and the J gene lost 0 bases, with 9 bases spanning the gap. CDR3 length: 15 amino acids. In germline, CDR1 is SGHRS, CDR2 YFSETQ. As DNA, the CDR3 is TGCGCCAGCAGCTTCGGGACACCCTCCTACAATGAGCAGTTCTTC. Amino acid sequence: CASSFGTPSYNEQFF.

This clone was detected a few times. The CDR3 protein is CASSQTRDKNIQYF. The CDR3 DNA reads TGTGCCAGCAGCCAAACCAGGGACAAAAACATTCAGTACTTC. The J gene is TRBJ2-4, the V gene TRBV7-9; tentatively, D is TRBD1 (5 bases). Germline values: CDR1 SEHNR, CDR2 FQNEAQ (reference sequence). This CDR3 spans 14 amino acids. V was cut by 5 bases and J by 3 bases, with 11 bases left in between. The full variable domain, with the rest looked up from reference TRBV7-9 and TRBJ2-4, is DTGVSQNPRHKITKRGQNVTFRCDPISEHNRLYWYRQTLGQGPEFLTYFQNEAQLEKSRLLSDRFSAERPKGSFSTLEIQRTEQGDSAMYLCASSQTRDKNIQYFGAGTRLSVL.

The V call is TRBV6-1, the J call TRBJ1-6; D is undetermined. Between the trimmed V and J ends, which lost 3 bases and 9 bases, there was a span of 15 bases. This CDR3 has 15 amino acids. Germline-derived CDR1 and CDR2 are MNHNS and SASEGT. The CDR3 protein is CASSEGVPRASPLHF. CDR3 DNA sequence: TGTGCCAGCAGTGAGGGCGTCCCGCGGGCTTCACCCCTCCACTTT.

This chain links TRBV7-2 with TRBJ1-5; 8 bases fit TRBD1. The CDR3 is made up of 17 amino acids. Germline loops: CDR1 SGHTA, CDR2 FQGNSA. The ends lost 5 bases at V and 4 bases at J; junction bases unmatched: 13. This CDR3 is CASSKRTSGTGNQPQHF. CDR3 DNA: TGTGCCAGCAGCAAGAGAACCTCCGGGACAGGTAATCAGCCCCAGCATTTT.

The rearrangement links TRBV6-5 to TRBJ1-6, with D unresolved. V gave up 4 bases and J gave up 6 bases, with 13 bases separating them. The CDR3 sequence is 15 residues long. Germline lookup yields CDR1 MNHEY and CDR2 SVGAGI. CDR3 coding DNA: TGTGCCAGCAGTTCGCTCTTCTCTATTAATTCACCCCTCCACTTT. Protein: CASSSLFSINSPLHF.

The chain employs TRBV6-5 and TRBJ2-2; no reliable D call. The CDR3 consists of 13 residues. V shed 2 bases and J shed 5 bases, with 6 bases lying between them. The germline V gene has CDR1 MNHEY and CDR2 SVGAGI. CDR3 in amino acids: CASSYISTGELFF. As DNA, the CDR3 is TGTGCCAGCAGTTACATATCGACCGGGGAGCTGTTTTTT.

This clone rates as medium-sized. The chain couples TRBV10-2 to TRBJ2-7; no clear D gene. Germline V lookup: CDR1 WSHSY, CDR2 SAAADI. This CDR3 has 16 residues. V was trimmed by 2 bases and J by 2 bases, leaving 16 bases between them. CDR3 bases: TGCGCCAGCAGTGAGGGGCAGGCGATGATAGCCTACGAGCAGTACTTC. The encoded protein is CASSEGQAMIAYEQYF.

The V and J genes are TRBV2 and TRBJ2-2; the D is unclear. The ends were cut back, 6 bases at V and 0 bases at J, with 14 bases in the middle. CDR1 SNHLY and CDR2 FYNNEI come from the germline V gene. The CDR3 contains 16 residues. The CDR3 DNA reads as TGTGCCAGCAGAAGCACCAGTTCCCCGAACACCGGGGAGCTGTTTTTT. It specifies CASRSTSSPNTGELFF.

The chain recombines TRBV21-1 with TRBJ2-3; TRBD2, the table's D call, was not compared with the DNA. TRBV21-1 is a documented pseudogene. This CDR3 region has 17 residues. The DNA for the CDR3 is TGTGCCAGCAGCAAAGGGACTAGCGGATTTGGCACAGATACGCAGTATTTT. This encodes CASSKGTSGFGTDTQYF.

The J gene is TRBJ2-7, the V gene TRBV5-6; 9 bases are shared with TRBD1. This CDR3 spans 15 amino acids. The V gene end was trimmed by 2 bases and the J gene end by 4 bases; junction bases not matched to a gene: 7. Germline CDR1 and CDR2: SGHDT and YYEEEE. This CDR3 is CASSFWDRVYYEQYF. Written as DNA, the CDR3 is TGTGCCAGCAGCTTTTGGGACAGGGTCTATTACGAGCAGTACTTC. Looking up the rest from reference TRBV5-6 and TRBJ2-7 gives the full variable domain: DAGVTQSPTHLIKTRGQQVTLRCSPKSGHDTVSWYQQALGQGPQFIFQYYEEEERQRGNFPDRFSGHQFPNYSSELNVNALLLGDSALYLCASSFWDRVYYEQYFGPGTRLTVT.

This sequence joins TRBV10-3 and TRBJ1-6; D gene unclear. The CDR3 consists of 15 residues. Between the trimmed V and J ends, which lost 3 bases and 8 bases, there was a span of 14 bases. Germline V gives CDR1 ENHRY, CDR2 SYGVKD. This CDR3 is CAISDEGYWDSPLHF. DNA for the CDR3: TGTGCCATCAGTGACGAGGGTTACTGGGATTCACCCCTCCACTTT.

This clone was recorded once. The chain has TRBV6-6 and TRBJ1-3; no reliable D call. The CDR3 spans 12 residues. Trimming pared 7 bases from V and 1 base from J, leaving 5 bases between. Germline V gene lookup returns CDR1 MNHNY and CDR2 SVGAGI (reference sequence). The CDR3 reads CASTGSGNTIYF. CDR3 nucleotides: TGTGCCAGCACCGGATCTGGAAACACCATATATTTT.

This clone was found once. The CDR3 is CASSYRGAHNEQFF. CDR3 DNA: TGTGCCAGTAGTTATCGCGGGGCTCACAATGAGCAGTTCTTC. The rearrangement joins TRBV19 to TRBJ2-1, with a weak D call TRBD2 (6 bases). Trimming pared 5 bases from V and 5 bases from J, leaving 13 bases between. From germline, CDR1 is LNHDA and CDR2 SQIVND (reference sequence). The CDR3 is 14 amino acids.

The chain uses TRBV7-2 and TRBJ1-6; TRBD1 matches 7 bases. The CDR3 is 16 amino acids. Germline CDR1 SGHTA, CDR2 FQGNSA. The junction had 10 bases not matched to a gene; V was cut back by 5 bases and J by 6 bases. CDR3 nucleotides: TGTGCCAGCAGCGGTAAACAGGGGTCCCTTAATTCACCCCTCCACTTT. The encoded protein is CASSGKQGSLNSPLHF.